One TCR beta chain is described in this entry. Its antigen remains unidentified. The data belong to a study of OX40 agonist ivuxolimab in advanced cancers. The wider study: Aged roughly 20 to 85 with a mean of 60 years, they were about 83% male. Findings of the study overall: Clonal expansion in partial responders at 0.1-3.0 mg/kg ranked among the lowest. Low normalized T-cell clonal expansion was also seen in some nonresponders.

Germline V gives CDR1 KGHSH, CDR2 LQKENI. V was pared by 0 bases and J by 7 bases, with 13 bases between. The CDR3 has 14 amino acids. Using immunoSEQ multiplex PCR, the repertoire was profiled, and TCRdb retains in-frame clones only, with some absent. The table includes over 150,000 clones, 90% to 95% detected once. The receptor was derived from an adult with an advanced solid tumor such as melanoma, head and neck, liver or kidney cancer. This chain uses TRBV18 with TRBJ2-7; D gene unclear. The source material was CD4+ or CD8+ T cells sorted from blood, sampled in a trial of the OX40 agonist ivuxolimab. The CDR3 sequence: CASSPPGITREQYF. DNA of the CDR3: TGTGCCAGCTCACCACCAGGGATTACGAGGGAGCAGTACTTC. Supplemented by reference TRBV18 and TRBJ2-7, the full variable domain reads NAGVMQNPRHLVRRRGQEARLRCSPMKGHSHVYWYRQLPEEGLKFMVYLQKENIIDESGMPKERFSAEFPKEGPSILRIQQVVRGDSAAYFCASSPPGITREQYFGPGTRLTVT.